The clone carrying this T cell receptor beta chain was seen a few times. Its antigen is unknown. The CDR3 runs 13 residues. Germline V gene lookup returns CDR1 SGDLS and CDR2 YYNGEE. The V end lost 0 bases, the J end lost 5 bases, and 6 bases lay between the germline ends. The data were taken from a study of beta chain features in type 1 diabetes. Study-wide results and limits: When Type 1 diabetes patients were examined, their TCRB CDR3s proved moderately but significantly shorter in all four CD4+ subsets. Amplification by PCR could prefer shorter templates, with the same effect in patients and controls. Sampled from patients, naive, central memory and Treg TCRB repertoires appeared more similar than those sampled from healthy donors.

The authors reverse transcribed all of the isolated RNA, so sequencing captured expressed TCRB transcripts. Here immunoSEQ multiplex PCR was the method, and the copy in TCRdb shows in-frame clones only, minus some. The sample comprises a few hundred thousand clones, 10% to 15% of which are singletons, and 0.0085% to 0.012% rests with the top ten. V usage is TRBV9 and J usage is TRBJ2-1; D is unresolved. This clonotype was sampled from a woman between 18 and 29 years old with type 1 diabetes. The sample was naive CD4+ T cells from blood. DNA of the CDR3: TGTGCCAGCAGCGTAGGACATAACAATGAGCAGTTCTTC. This sequence encodes CASSVGHNNEQFF. Full variable domain (rest looked up from reference TRBV9 and TRBJ2-1): DSGVTQTPKHLITATGQRVTLRCSPRSGDLSVYWYQQSLDQGLQFLIQYYNGEERAKGNILERFSAQQFPDLHSELNLSSLELGDSALYFCASSVGHNNEQFFGPGTRLTVL.